This T cell receptor (beta chain) was observed in a study of T cell responses to AZD1222 COVID-19 vaccine (dated by TCRdb to the early 2020s). The study in broad terms: Because spike-specific TCR depth and breadth did not differ between the two schedules, AZD1222 recipients who got a second dose at roughly 4 weeks were pooled with those who got a second dose at roughly 12 weeks. A total of 230 or so trial participants underwent TCR sequencing, of whom around 200 received two doses of AZD1222 and about 26 received two doses of the MenACWY control vaccine. Trial participants were enrolled into age subgroups of 18-55, 56-69 and 70-plus years, which contained roughly 150, 30 and 60 TCR-sequenced participants, respectively.

The meaning of the sample's time point label: baseline before first vaccination. Samples from vaccinated people were obtained from the UK trials COV001 and COV002, which included a single-blind randomized controlled phase 2/3 trial of AZD1222 (ChAdOx1 nCoV-19) in healthy adults. Trial participant PBMC samples were collected at day 0 and day 28 after the second dose for TCRbeta chain sequencing. The CDR3 regions of human TCRbeta chains were subjected to immunosequencing. The original pipeline was this. Repertoire TCRs were matched against a reference library of SARS-CoV-2-specific TCRs generated with the MIRA antigen-specificity platform. Breadth meant the fraction of unique TCRs that were SARS-CoV-2-associated, whereas depth meant the fraction of total T cells that were SARS-CoV-2-associated. Each spike-specific TCR was assigned to its reactive spike region and to a CD4 or CD8 class using the MIRA data. Log10-transformed breadth and depth values were compared by one-way ANOVA with Sidak's multiple comparisons tests. This is the immuneACCESS table as TCRdb keeps it, with only in-frame sequences that have V and J called. A part of the clones is gone; compared with another copy, unresolved V genes explain less than half, and the rest is unexplained. The V and J calls and clone size come from that table; D and trimming were worked out from the DNA. The sample table lists more than 140,000 clones, around nine tenths of them with a count of one. About 4.6% of the sample goes to the ten largest clones.

Study-wide conclusions, independent of this receptor: Reportedly, almost half of the unique spike-specific TCRs recognized epitopes lying outside the regions that are mutated in the B.1.351 and B.1.1.7 variants. In the small 56-69-year group, the increase in depth fell short of significance, most likely because of low power. Because no day 14 peak-response samples were available, repertoires were characterized only after the peak T cell response. The whole spike protein was spanned by vaccine-associated CD4 TCRs, and dominant responses were seen in regions 160-218 and 743-854. Participants were mostly white British and included more females than males, and it was suggested by the authors that clonal diversity may have been underestimated. Conclusions about previously exposed vaccinees are limited, since just six AZD1222 recipients were seropositive for SARS-CoV-2 at baseline. After two AZD1222 doses, both the breadth and the depth of spike-specific TCRs were significantly higher than at day 0 and than in MenACWY recipients.

Points on this clone: Its target antigen remains unknown. No much larger clonotype is one base removed from it; base qualities were not supplied.

The sequence came from an adult in good health. This material consisted of peripheral blood, taken on day 0 of AZD1222 vaccination.

The nucleotides are TGCGCCAGCAGCTTGGAAAGGGGAAGCGAAAAACTGTTTTTT. This sequence encodes CASSLERGSEKLFF. The chain employs TRBV5-1 and TRBJ1-4; possibly the D gene is TRBD1, per 5 matching bases. Deletion took 0 bases off V and 8 bases off J, with a span of 11 bases between the germline ends. The CDR3 holds 14 amino acids from the cysteine to the phenylalanine. The retained sequence is limited to the CDR3, 42 bases, with the frame set at the first base. CDR1 SGHRS and CDR2 YFSETQ are derived from the germline V gene.